The sequence of this TCR beta chain was determined in a study of blood T cell repertoires in COVID-19. J was trimmed by 7 bases and V by 4 bases; bases with no gene match: 8. Germline CDR1 and CDR2: LNHDA and SQIVND (reference sequence). There are 15 residues in the CDR3. Data came from immunoSEQ multiplex PCR; TCRdb stores just in-frame clones and leaves some out. The sample lists 65,000 to 95,000 clones; approximately 80% were seen once. The source material was peripheral blood. The sequence derives from a middle-aged woman with active or convalescent COVID-19. V usage is TRBV19 and J usage is TRBJ1-3; 9 bases map to TRBD1. The CDR3 sequence is CASSTQGARGNTIYF. The CDR3 DNA follows: TGTGCCAGTAGTACACAGGGGGCGCGGGGGAACACCATATATTTT. The full variable domain, rest sourced from reference TRBV19 and TRBJ1-3, is DGGITQSPKYLFRKEGQNVTLSCEQNLNHDAMYWYRQDPGQGLRLIYYSQIVNDFQKGDIAEGYSVSREKKESFPLTVTSAQKNPTAFYLCASSTQGARGNTIYFGEGSWLTVV.